The rows below give T cell receptor beta chains drawn from one sample of a study of blood T cell repertoires in COVID-19. TCRdb's copy holds only in-frame clones and misses some; the assay was immunoSEQ multiplex PCR. The top ten hold around 5% of the sample, which has roughly 70,000 clones, 80% to 90% seen once. The sequenced material came from peripheral blood. These receptors were collected from a man aged 50-59 years with active COVID-19. Both conserved end residues are part of each CDR3. The D gene is left open where the match is weak. Size is omitted from some rows. Given values are once, few, many or a class for expanded clones.

CDR3 DNA | CDR3 protein | clone size | J gene | D gene | V gene
TGTGCCTGGAGTGGGGGACTAGCGGGGGGCGATGAGCAGTTCTTC | CAWSGGLAGGDEQFF | - | TRBJ2-1 | TRBD2 | TRBV30
TGCGCCAGCAGCTGGACTAGCGGTATCTCCTACAATGAGCAGTTCTTC | CASSWTSGISYNEQFF | - | TRBJ2-1 | TRBD2 | TRBV5-1
TGTGCCAGCAACCCCGTAGCGGGGGATTCCTACGAGCAGTACTTC | CASNPVAGDSYEQYF | - | TRBJ2-7 | TRBD2 | TRBV6-5
TGCGCCAGCAGCGTGAGAGCGGGAGGCGTCTACAATGAGCAGTTCTTC | CASSVRAGGVYNEQFF | - | TRBJ2-1 | TRBD2 | TRBV5-1
TGTGCCAGCATCCCCCCGGACAGACTTAAAGCTTTCTTT | CASIPPDRLKAFF | - | TRBJ1-1 | - | TRBV7-9
TGCAGCTTTTCAGGAGGGATAGAAGCTTTCTTT | CSFSGGIEAFF | few | TRBJ1-1 | - | TRBV29-1
TGTGCCAGTAGTATGGGGACAACTATTAACTATGGCTACACCTTC | CASSMGTTINYGYTF | - | TRBJ1-2 | - | TRBV19
TGTGCCAGCAGCCCAGGGGACAGGGGGGGGTACGAGCAGTACTTC | CASSPGDRGGYEQYF | - | TRBJ2-7 | TRBD1 | TRBV5-4
TGTGCCAGCAGGAGTGGGACGACAGGGACCCAGTACTTC | CASRSGTTGTQYF | - | TRBJ2-5 | - | TRBV12-3/TRBV12-4
TGCGCCAGCAGCCAAGCAGGGGCGATAATGAACACTGAAGCTTTCTTT | CASSQAGAIMNTEAFF | once | TRBJ1-1 | - | TRBV4-1
TGCGCCAGCAGCCCACCCACAGGGCTGGAGACCCAGTACTTC | CASSPPTGLETQYF | - | TRBJ2-5 | - | TRBV5-1
TGTGCCAGCAGCCCCGCTTCGAGATCTCAACGGGAGTATTTT | CASSPASRSQREYF | - | TRBJ2-3 | - | TRBV7-2
TGTGCCAGCAGCTTGGGGCCAGGGTATAGCAATCAGCCCCAGCATTTT | CASSLGPGYSNQPQHF | - | TRBJ1-5 | - | TRBV5-4
TGTGCCAGTAGTATAGAGACTAGCGGGAGGACCCTAAAGCAGTACTTC | CASSIETSGRTLKQYF | - | TRBJ2-7 | TRBD2 | TRBV19
TGTGCCAGCAGCCTCGGCTCGGGTTTTGCCGGGGAGCTGTTTTTT | CASSLGSGFAGELFF | few | TRBJ2-2 | - | TRBV7-9
TGTGCCAGCAGCGTAGGCGGAGTACCCTACGAGCAGTACTTC | CASSVGGVPYEQYF | - | TRBJ2-7 | - | TRBV9
TGTGCCATCAGTGAAGGGGGTAGCGGGAGCCAAGAGACCCAGTACTTC | CAISEGGSGSQETQYF | - | TRBJ2-5 | TRBD2 | TRBV10-3
TGTGCCAGCAGCTCCAGCGGGAGAGCACAAAGTGAGCAGTTCTTC | CASSSSGRAQSEQFF | - | TRBJ2-1 | TRBD2 | TRBV7-3
TGTGCCATCAGTGAGGGCGGCAACTATGGCTACACCTTC | CAISEGGNYGYTF | once | TRBJ1-2 | - | TRBV10-3
TGTGCCAGCACCACCTCAGGGTTAACTTATGGCTACACCTTC | CASTTSGLTYGYTF | - | TRBJ1-2 | - | TRBV6-5
TGTGCCAGCAGCCAAGACTTGCAGCAAGAGACCCAGTACTTC | CASSQDLQQETQYF | - | TRBJ2-5 | - | TRBV4-2
TGTGCCAGCAGTCCGCAGGGGAGCTCCTACAATGAGCAGTTCTTC | CASSPQGSSYNEQFF | - | TRBJ2-1 | - | TRBV4-2
TGTGCCAGCAGTCCTCCGGGGACTAGACTTCCTGAGCAGTTCTTC | CASSPPGTRLPEQFF | once | TRBJ2-1 | TRBD2 | TRBV6-5
TGTGCCAGCAGCTTTTCAGGGACACTGCTCTCTGGAAACACCATATATTTT | CASSFSGTLLSGNTIYF | - | TRBJ1-3 | - | TRBV5-5
TGCGCCAGCAGCCTCGGGACAGGGGGCACCGGGGAGCTGTTTTTT | CASSLGTGGTGELFF | - | TRBJ2-2 | TRBD1 | TRBV5-1
TGTGCCAGCAGACCTCCTCAGGGGAACACTGAAGCTTTCTTT | CASRPPQGNTEAFF | - | TRBJ1-1 | - | TRBV28
TGTGCCAGCAGAATGACACAGGGGTTTGTTGAAAAACTGTTTTTT | CASRMTQGFVEKLFF | - | TRBJ1-4 | TRBD1 | TRBV28
TGTGCCAGTAGTCCAGGGAGGACCGGGGAGCTGTTTTTT | CASSPGRTGELFF | - | TRBJ2-2 | - | TRBV19
TGTGCCAGCAGCTCCAACAGGGGAAGGACTGAAGCTTTCTTT | CASSSNRGRTEAFF | - | TRBJ1-1 | TRBD1 | TRBV11-3
TGTGCCAGCAGTTTAGCGCGGCGGACAGTGCAGTTCTTC | CASSLARRTVQFF | - | TRBJ2-1 | - | TRBV12-3/TRBV12-4
TGTGCCAGCAGCCAAGATGCAGGGGGTGGGAGTATCACAGATACGCAGTATTTT | CASSQDAGGGSITDTQYF | - | TRBJ2-3 | TRBD1 | TRBV4-2
TGTGCCAGCTCTGAGGTCAAGACAGATACGCAGTATTTT | CASSEVKTDTQYF | few | TRBJ2-3 | - | TRBV2
TGCGCCAGCAGCTTGGGACAGCCTGACAATGAGCAGTTCTTC | CASSLGQPDNEQFF | - | TRBJ2-1 | - | TRBV5-1
TGTGCCAGCAGCGTGACTAGCGGGGGGAACAATGAGCAGTTCTTC | CASSVTSGGNNEQFF | once | TRBJ2-1 | TRBD2 | TRBV7-2
TGTGCCAGCAGTACCCGGACAGGGGCGTACGAGCAGTACTTC | CASSTRTGAYEQYF | - | TRBJ2-7 | TRBD1 | TRBV6-5
TGCGCCAGCAGCGCTCGGGGCGGGGAGCTGTTTTTT | CASSARGGELFF | - | TRBJ2-2 | - | TRBV5-1
TGTGCCAGCAGCTTGGTTGGCAGGTACAGCACTGAAGCTTTCTTT | CASSLVGRYSTEAFF | - | TRBJ1-1 | - | TRBV5-6
TGCAGCGTTAGCGGGGAAGTAATTAATGAGCAGTACTTC | CSVSGEVINEQYF | - | TRBJ2-7 | TRBD2 | TRBV29-1
TGTGCCAGCAGCTTGGGGGAGACGAACACCGGGGAGCTGTTTTTT | CASSLGETNTGELFF | - | TRBJ2-2 | - | TRBV5-4
TGTGCCAGCAGTCCCGTGACAGTATCTGATGGCGATGGCTACACCTTC | CASSPVTVSDGDGYTF | - | TRBJ1-2 | - | TRBV28
TGTGCCAGCAGCCACGGACTAGCCTCGAACACCGGGGAGCTGTTTTTT | CASSHGLASNTGELFF | - | TRBJ2-2 | TRBD2 | TRBV9
TGTGCCAGCAGCGCTCGACAGGGGAGTATATCTAATGAAAAACTGTTTTTT | CASSARQGSISNEKLFF | - | TRBJ1-4 | TRBD1 | TRBV4-2
TGTGCCAGCTCACCCCTAGCGGGGGTACAAGAGACCCAGTACTTC | CASSPLAGVQETQYF | - | TRBJ2-5 | TRBD2 | TRBV18
TGTGCCAGCAGTGCCAACTCATGGGGGGACGAGCAGTACTTC | CASSANSWGDEQYF | - | TRBJ2-7 | - | TRBV2
TGTGCCAGCAGCCAGGGAGGGCTATATGGCTACACCTTC | CASSQGGLYGYTF | - | TRBJ1-2 | - | TRBV14
TGTGCCAGCAGTTCAAGTGATGGGACAGGGGGCGTTCTTAGGACCCTCCACTTT | CASSSSDGTGGVLRTLHF | - | TRBJ1-6 | TRBD1 | TRBV3-1/TRBV3-2
TGTGCCAGCAGCTTAGCCGAACGGGAGCAGTTCTTC | CASSLAEREQFF | - | TRBJ2-1 | - | TRBV7-2
TGTGCCAGCAGCGGGGGGGGAGCCCCCGGGGAGCTGTTTTTT | CASSGGGAPGELFF | - | TRBJ2-2 | TRBD2 | TRBV6-5
TGTGCCAGCAGCGTAGGCAGGGCCGGTGGCACTGAAGCTTTCTTT | CASSVGRAGGTEAFF | - | TRBJ1-1 | - | TRBV9
TGTGCCAGCAGCCAAGCGCGGACAGGGGGAGCTTTCTTT | CASSQARTGGAFF | - | TRBJ1-1 | TRBD1 | TRBV3-1/TRBV3-2
TGTGCCAGCAGAACAGCTGCCCCAGATACGCAGTATTTT | CASRTAAPDTQYF | - | TRBJ2-3 | - | TRBV6-6
TGTGCCAGCAGGCCGGGACTAGCGGGACTCGATGAGCAGTTCTTC | CASRPGLAGLDEQFF | - | TRBJ2-1 | TRBD2 | TRBV5-4
TGTGCCAGCAGCCGTTCTGGGAGGGCAGACAATGAGCAGTTCTTC | CASSRSGRADNEQFF | - | TRBJ2-1 | TRBD2 | TRBV9
TGTGCCACCAGCAGAGATAGTTCTTCCCATCAGCCCCAGCATTTT | CATSRDSSSHQPQHF | - | TRBJ1-5 | - | TRBV15
TGTGCCAGCAGTTTTACGGACAGGGTGTACGAGCAGTACTTC | CASSFTDRVYEQYF | - | TRBJ2-7 | TRBD1 | TRBV28
TGTGCCAGCAGTGGGACAGGGTTGAACTATGGCTACACCTTC | CASSGTGLNYGYTF | - | TRBJ1-2 | TRBD1 | TRBV28
TGTGCCAGCAGCGCTAGCGGTGGAGGGGTTAGGTCGGCAGATACGCAGTATTTT | CASSASGGGVRSADTQYF | - | TRBJ2-3 | TRBD2 | TRBV9
TGTGCCAGCAGATTACTTCCGGAGGGATTCACTGAAGCTTTCTTT | CASRLLPEGFTEAFF | - | TRBJ1-1 | - | TRBV6-5
TGTGCCAGCTCACCCGGACAGGGACTTTATGGCTACACCTTC | CASSPGQGLYGYTF | - | TRBJ1-2 | TRBD1 | TRBV18
TGTGCCAGCAGTTTAGGACAGGGTAGGGGCACCGGGGAGCTGTTTTTT | CASSLGQGRGTGELFF | - | TRBJ2-2 | TRBD1 | TRBV27